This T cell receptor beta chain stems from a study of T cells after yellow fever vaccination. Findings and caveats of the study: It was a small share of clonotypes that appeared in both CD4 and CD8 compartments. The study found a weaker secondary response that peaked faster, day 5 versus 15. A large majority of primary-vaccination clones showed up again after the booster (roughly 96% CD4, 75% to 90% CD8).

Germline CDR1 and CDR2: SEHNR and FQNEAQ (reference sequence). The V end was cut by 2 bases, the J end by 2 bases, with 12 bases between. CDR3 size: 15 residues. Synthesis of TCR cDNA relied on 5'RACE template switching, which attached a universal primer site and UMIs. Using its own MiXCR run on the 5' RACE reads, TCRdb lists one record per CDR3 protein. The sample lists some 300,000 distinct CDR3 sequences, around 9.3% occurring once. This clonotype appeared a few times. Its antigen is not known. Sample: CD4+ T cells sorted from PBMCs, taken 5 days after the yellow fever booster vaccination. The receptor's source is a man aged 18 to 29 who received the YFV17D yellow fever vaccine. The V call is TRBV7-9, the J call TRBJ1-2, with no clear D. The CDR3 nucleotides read TGTGCCAGCAGCTTAAGTGCGATTTTAAACTATGGCTACACCTTC. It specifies CASSLSAILNYGYTF.